This note documents a single T cell receptor (beta chain) sequence. Its antigen is not identified. Other nucleotide sequences in the sample specify the same CDR3. The sample comes from a study of shared clonotypes between healthy human individuals. Findings and caveats of the study: Naive CD4 clonotype sharing across a few donors was about 5%.

Trimming stripped 1 base from V and 4 bases from J, with 10 bases between. This CDR3 contains 14 residues. CDR1 and CDR2 (germline): SGHAT, FQDESV (reference sequence). The authors distributed each subset's genomic DNA evenly over several immunoSEQ plates. On sorted subsets, replicate PCRs used about 0.2 ug DNA, or roughly 30,000 T cell genomes. Repertoires were generated with immunoSEQ multiplex PCR, while TCRdb's copy carries only in-frame clones and drops some. The sample lists 2.3 million or so clones; approximately 95% were seen once. The receptor's source is a man aged 18 to 29 in good health. Some clones in this sample may be carry-over from other donors' samples. Sequencing was carried out using naive CD4+ T cells from PBMCs. As for subset: CD45RA+ positively selected. The rearrangement joins TRBV11-1 to TRBJ1-1; perhaps TRBD1 as D (5 bases). CDR3 DNA: TGTGCCAGCAGCTTAGGGACACGGGCCACTGAAGCTTTCTTT. This codes for CASSLGTRATEAFF.